The clone carrying this TCR beta chain showed up many times. The antigen remains undetermined. This entry belongs to a study of blood T cells in healthy people across ages. Study-level results: Long-lived donors had more naive CD4+ cells and higher diversity than aged donors.

Together with a sample-barcoded 5' primer, a J-beta primer mix was included in a second PCR lasting roughly 6 to 12 cycles. TCRdb fed the 5' RACE reads into MiXCR, producing one record per CDR3 protein. The table has fewer than 950,000 distinct CDR3 sequences, 35% to 40% seen once. Trimming stripped 0 bases from V and 2 bases from J, with 10 bases between. The CDR3 runs 14 residues. CDR1 and CDR2 from the germline V gene are DFQATT and SNEGSKA (reference sequence). This TCR came from a man in his late teens or twenties in good health. Input material: blood. The genes are TRBV20-1 and TRBJ1-2; D unresolved. CDR3 nucleotides: TGCAGTGCTAGAGATAATAACAGAAACTATGGCTACACCTTC. It encodes CSARDNNRNYGYTF.